The 14 T cell receptor beta chains reported below all come from one sample, sequenced in a study of identical twins. TCRdb reprocessed the 5' RACE reads via MiXCR and lists one record per CDR3 protein. The table shows about 520,000 distinct CDR3 sequences, with roughly 21% occurring only once. These data are also associated with another study on T cells expressing NK-cell markers.

Sequenced sample: CD4+ T cells sorted from blood. These receptors were taken from a woman under 30 in good health.

This clonotype was observed a few times. V is TRBV9 and J is TRBJ2-1; 8 positions match TRBD2. The CDR3 consists of 16 residues. With 3 bases clipped from V and 7 bases from J, the junction kept 12 bases outside the gene matches. The germline V gene has CDR1 SGDLS and CDR2 YYNGEE. The CDR3 loop is CASSAKGTRGGNEQFF. The CDR3 coding sequence is TGTGCCAGCAGCGCCAAGGGGACTAGGGGTGGAAATGAGCAGTTCTTC.

The chain links TRBV5-6 to TRBJ2-7, with 7 bases lining up with TRBD1. Germline V gene sequence: CDR1 SGHDT, CDR2 YYEEEE. This CDR3 comprises 15 residues. V dropped 3 bases and J dropped 0; count of bases not matched to a gene: 6. CDR3: CASSSDRIRSYEQYF. For the CDR3, the DNA is TGTGCCAGCAGCTCGGACAGGATTCGCTCCTACGAGCAGTACTTC.

The table lists this clonotype with a few counts. The chain recombines TRBV6-1 with TRBJ1-3; D gene ambiguous. The CDR3 is 14 amino acids. V was clipped by 7 bases and J by 1 base, with 11 bases between them. Per germline, CDR1 MNHNS and CDR2 SASEGT. The CDR3 DNA reads as TGTGCCAGCAAACCCGGAGATTCTGGAAACACCATATATTTT. Residues: CASKPGDSGNTIYF.

V is TRBV6-2 or TRBV6-3 and J is TRBJ2-1, with D unresolved. V shed 2 bases and J shed 6 bases, with 14 bases lying between them. Germline CDR1 MNHEY, CDR2 SVGEGT. CDR3 length: 15 amino acids. The CDR3 reads CASSYRELLGNEQFF. Here the CDR3 DNA reads TGTGCCAGCAGTTACAGGGAACTTTTAGGCAATGAGCAGTTCTTC.

This clonotype turned up a few times. V and J are TRBV9 and TRBJ2-7; 7 nucleotides align to TRBD1. This CDR3 is built from 14 residues. CDR1 is SGDLS, CDR2 YYNGEE, per germline. Trimming removed 0 bases from V and 4 bases from J; junction bases left unmatched: 4. This CDR3 is CASSVAGDRYEQYF. The CDR3 DNA follows: TGTGCCAGCAGCGTAGCAGGGGACAGATACGAGCAGTACTTC.

This rearrangement joins TRBV7-9 to TRBJ2-5; no definite D call. Germline CDR1 reads SEHNR; CDR2 reads FQNEAQ (reference sequence). The V end was cut by 5 bases, the J end by 3 bases, with 10 bases between. The CDR3 is made up of 13 amino acids. The CDR3, as DNA: TGTGCCAGCAGCGACGGGCCAAAAGAGACCCAGTACTTC. Amino acids: CASSDGPKETQYF. Together with reference TRBV7-9 and TRBJ2-5, the CDR3 gives the full variable domain: DTGVSQNPRHKITKRGQNVTFRCDPISEHNRLYWYRQTLGQGPEFLTYFQNEAQLEKSRLLSDRFSAERPKGSFSTLEIQRTEQGDSAMYLCASSDGPKETQYFGPGTRLLVL.

This clonotype was counted between two and nine times. The chain employs TRBV7-2 and TRBJ2-7; 8 positions match TRBD2. The CDR3 covers 16 residues. The germline V gene encodes CDR1 SGHTA and CDR2 FQGNSA. V was clipped by 4 bases and J by 0 bases; unmatched bases: 8. The CDR3 protein is CASSSSLAGSSYEQYF. DNA of the CDR3: TGTGCCAGCAGCTCCTCCTTAGCGGGGAGCTCCTACGAGCAGTACTTC.

The V call is TRBV2, the J call TRBJ1-2, with D perhaps TRBD1 (5 bases). This CDR3 contains 13 residues. Trimming took 3 bases from V and 4 from J, leaving 9 bases between them. Germline V gene data show CDR1 as SNHLY and CDR2 as FYNNEI. The CDR3 is CASSDREVYGYTF. CDR3 DNA: TGTGCCAGCAGTGACAGGGAGGTCTATGGCTACACCTTC.

The rearrangement joins TRBV2 to TRBJ1-3, with D hard to call. The ends were cut back, 7 bases at V and 5 bases at J, with 12 bases in the middle. The germline gives CDR1 SNHLY, CDR2 FYNNEI. This CDR3 contains 13 residues. The CDR3 DNA reads as TGTGCCAGCATCAAATTCGGGAGAAACACCATATATTTT. Protein: CASIKFGRNTIYF.

This clonotype appeared a few times. V gene TRBV30 combines with J gene TRBJ2-5; D remains ambiguous. From germline, CDR1 is GTSNPN and CDR2 SVGIG (reference sequence). The CDR3 length is 12 residues. V was trimmed by 0 bases and J by 5 bases, leaving 7 bases between them. CDR3 sequence: CAWSVVMETQYF. In nucleotides, the CDR3 is TGTGCCTGGAGTGTGGTGATGGAGACCCAGTACTTC.

The table lists this clonotype with many counts. The chain recombines TRBV20-1 with TRBJ2-7; D may be TRBD1 (5 bases). The CDR3 length is 13 residues. The germline gives CDR1 DFQATT, CDR2 SNEGSKA (reference sequence). Trimming pared 3 bases from V and 0 bases from J, leaving 9 bases between. CDR3: CSASDSYSYEQYF. The CDR3 DNA is TGCAGTGCTAGCGACAGCTACTCCTACGAGCAGTACTTC.

This clonotype occurred many times. The genes are TRBV5-1 and TRBJ1-3; D unresolved. Germline V gene data show CDR1 as SGHRS and CDR2 as YFSETQ. The CDR3 length is 14 residues. V was cut by 4 bases and J by 0 bases, with 8 bases left in between. The CDR3 loop reads CASSTGGSGNTIYF. CDR3 DNA sequence: TGCGCCAGCAGCACGGGAGGCTCTGGAAACACCATATATTTT.

This clonotype was counted between two and nine times. The chain has TRBV19 and TRBJ2-7; D unresolved. Germline assignment: CDR1 LNHDA and CDR2 SQIVND (reference sequence). This CDR3 has 12 residues. Trimming cost V 1 base and J 5 bases, with 6 bases left between them. CDR3 protein: CASSIVDHEQYF. DNA of the CDR3: TGTGCCAGTAGTATAGTCGACCACGAGCAGTACTTC.

The chain has TRBV27 and TRBJ1-2; the match to TRBD1 covers 9 bases. J gave up 8 bases and V 8 bases, and 3 bases lay outside the gene matches. CDR3 length: 11 amino acids. Germline CDR1 and CDR2: MNHEY and SMNVEV (reference sequence). CDR3 protein: CASGDRAGYTF. DNA for the CDR3: TGTGCCAGCGGGGACAGGGCCGGCTACACCTTC.